This entry describes one TCR beta chain. Its antigen is not identified. CDR3 length equals 15 residues. Germline V CDR1 and CDR2: SGDLS, YYNGEE. The V segment lost 3 bases and the J segment 2 bases; nucleotides outside the gene matches: 4. Measured with immunoSEQ multiplex PCR; TCRdb has only the in-frame clones, and not every one. Seen here are approximately 2,300,000 clones, roughly 90% observed once, and the top ten hold 0.37%. The data derive from a study of shared clonotypes between healthy human individuals. Study-wide background: CD4 naive and memory got three plates each, CD8 naive two, CD8 memory one.

Findings and limits, study-wide: Sampling was confined to blood; repertoires within tissues likely differ. Several donors had around 5.2% of their naive CD4 clonotypes in common.

The clonotype originates from a man in his late teens or twenties in good health. Some clones in this sample may be carry-over from other donors' samples. V usage is TRBV9 and J usage is TRBJ1-3; 8 bases agree with TRBD1. The sequencing input was naive CD4+ T cells from PBMCs. Subset noted: CD45RA+ positively selected. CDR3: CASSDPTGAGNTIYF. CDR3 sequence (DNA): TGTGCCAGCAGCGACCCGACAGGGGCTGGAAACACCATATATTTT.